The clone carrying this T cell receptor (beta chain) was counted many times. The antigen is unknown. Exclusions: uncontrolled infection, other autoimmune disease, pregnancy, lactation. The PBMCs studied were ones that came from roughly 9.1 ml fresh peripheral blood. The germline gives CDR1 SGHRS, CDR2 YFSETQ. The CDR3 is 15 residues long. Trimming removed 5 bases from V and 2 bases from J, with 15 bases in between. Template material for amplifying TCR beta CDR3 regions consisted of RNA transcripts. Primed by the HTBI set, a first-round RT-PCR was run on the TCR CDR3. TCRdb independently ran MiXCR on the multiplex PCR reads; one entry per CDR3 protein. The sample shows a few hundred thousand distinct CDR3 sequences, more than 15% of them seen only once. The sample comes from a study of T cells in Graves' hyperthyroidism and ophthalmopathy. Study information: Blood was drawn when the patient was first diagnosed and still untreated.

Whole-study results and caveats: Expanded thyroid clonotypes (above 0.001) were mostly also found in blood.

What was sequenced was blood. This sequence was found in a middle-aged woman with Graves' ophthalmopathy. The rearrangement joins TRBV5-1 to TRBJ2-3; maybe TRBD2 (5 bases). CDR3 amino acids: CASSPSGYSTDTQYF. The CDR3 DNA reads TGCGCCAGCAGTCCCAGCGGATACTCCACAGATACGCAGTATTTT.